The 23 T cell receptor beta chains listed next were all sequenced from one sample in a study of brain metastases from non-small cell lung cancer. TCRdb's table, derived via immunoSEQ multiplex PCR, lists solely in-frame clones and lacks some. The data contain some 2,100 clones, about 89% of them singletons. Sequenced material: primary lung tumor tissue. The source of these receptors is a donor aged 40 or over with non-small cell lung cancer.

This chain connects TRBV21-1 to TRBJ2-3; TRBD2, as called in the table, went unchecked against the DNA. TRBV21-1 is reported as a pseudogene. CDR3 length equals 15 residues. The CDR3 spells CASSKASGSTDTQYF. CDR3 DNA sequence: TGTGCCAGCAGCAAGGCTAGCGGGAGCACAGATACGCAGTATTTT.

As for this clone: Other DNA sequences in this sample translate to the same CDR3. The V call is TRBV4-1, the J call TRBJ2-5, with 9 bases matching TRBD2. The CDR3 is 17 amino acids. V shed 3 bases and J 7 bases; nucleotides not matched to a gene: 15. Germline CDR1 reads MGHRA; CDR2 reads YSYEKL. CDR3: CASSQDPSSGRMATQYF. The CDR3 DNA reads TGCGCCAGCAGCCAGGACCCTAGTAGCGGGAGAATGGCGACCCAGTACTTC.

The chain has TRBV24-1 and TRBJ2-5; D not resolved. Deletions cut 1 base from V and 4 bases from J, with 3 bases between. Germline lookup yields CDR1 KGHDR and CDR2 SFDVKD. The CDR3 loop spans 12 amino acids. The CDR3 DNA reads TGTGCCACCAGTGATTTTGGAGAGACCCAGTACTTC. This gives the protein CATSDFGETQYF.

About this clone itself: Its ends do not fully match the called genes, so a read error is possible. The chain recombines TRBV5-1 with TRBJ2-5; D uncertain. Germline V CDR1 and CDR2: SGHRS, YFSETQ. The CDR3 is 15 amino acids. The CDR3 DNA reads TGCGCCAGCAACTTGGCCCGGGCGGATCAAGAGACCCAGTACTTC. Residues: CASNLARADQETQYF.

V gene TRBV19 combines with J gene TRBJ2-1; 11 bases line up with TRBD2. CDR1 LNHDA and CDR2 SQIVND come from the germline V gene (reference sequence). There are 15 residues in the CDR3. Trimming at V came to 3 bases and at J to 7 bases, leaving 5 bases not matched to a gene. CDR3 protein: CASSMGLADSNEQFF. DNA for the CDR3: TGTGCCAGTAGTATGGGACTAGCGGATTCGAATGAGCAGTTCTTC.

There are a few counts of this clone. The chain combines TRBV5-3 with TRBJ1-4; D is possibly TRBD1 (5 bases). TRBV5-3 counts as an open reading frame of uncertain function. The CDR3 is 17 amino acids. V lost 1 base and J lost 0, with 13 bases in between. As DNA, the CDR3 is TGTGCCAGAAGCTTGACAGGACCTACCGCAACTAATGAAAAACTGTTTTTT. It translates to CARSLTGPTATNEKLFF.

The chain has TRBV3-1 (or the pseudogene TRBV3-2) and TRBJ2-7, with no clear D. Trimming shortened V by 4 bases and J by 4 bases, and 5 bases separated the two germline ends. The germline V gene has CDR1 LGHDT and CDR2 YNNKEL (reference sequence). This CDR3 contains 11 residues. The CDR3 bases are TGTGCCAGCAGCCTTGGATACGAGCAGTACTTC. Protein sequence: CASSLGYEQYF.

There are a few counts of this clone. V gene TRBV12-3 or TRBV12-4 combines with J gene TRBJ1-2; no reliable D call. Trimming took 4 bases from V and 4 from J, leaving 10 bases between them. The CDR3 length is 13 residues. The CDR3 spells CASSSTGSYGYTF. The CDR3 nucleotides are TGTGCCAGCAGTTCGACGGGGAGCTATGGCTACACCTTC.

This sequence joins TRBV28 and TRBJ2-7, with no clear D. Trimming stripped 7 bases from V and 5 bases from J, with 12 bases between. This CDR3 spans 12 amino acids. The germline gives CDR1 MDHEN, CDR2 SYDVKM. The CDR3 DNA sequence: TGTGCCAGCACCCGATGGGCGGACGAGCAGTACTTC. The encoded protein is CASTRWADEQYF.

This chain connects TRBV5-4 to TRBJ2-1; 7 positions match TRBD2. CDR3 length equals 14 residues. V was clipped by 3 bases and J by 9 bases; unmatched bases: 9. CDR1 is SGHNT, CDR2 YYREEE, per germline (reference sequence). The CDR3 loop reads CASSSMAGDFEQFF. DNA of the CDR3: TGTGCCAGCAGCTCAATGGCGGGAGACTTTGAGCAGTTCTTC.

The rearrangement uses TRBV4-2 and TRBJ1-3, with D possibly matching TRBD1 (5 bases). In germline, CDR1 is LGHNA, CDR2 YNFKEQ. The V end lost 1 base, the J end lost 6 bases, and 13 bases lay between the germline ends. The CDR3 has 15 amino acids. This chain's CDR3 is CASSQGQGVENTIYF. In nucleotides, the CDR3 is TGTGCCAGCAGCCAAGGGCAGGGAGTTGAAAACACCATATATTTT.

The chain uses TRBV6-5 and TRBJ1-5; TRBD1 might be the D (5 bases). Germline V gene data show CDR1 as MNHEY and CDR2 as SVGAGI. The V end lost 5 bases, the J end lost 6 bases, and 11 bases lay between the germline ends. This CDR3 spans 13 amino acids. The CDR3 protein is CASSPHQGQPQHF. The CDR3 DNA reads as TGTGCCAGCAGTCCTCATCAGGGTCAGCCCCAGCATTTT.

V gene TRBV7-8 combines with J gene TRBJ2-2; maybe TRBD2 (6 bases). Trimming stripped 2 bases from V and 4 bases from J, with 17 bases between. The V gene's germline CDR1 is SGHVS and CDR2 FQNEAQ. This CDR3 has 17 amino acids. The CDR3 spells CASSLRWDSTTTGELFF. CDR3 DNA sequence: TGTGCCAGCAGCTTAAGGTGGGACTCGACGACCACCGGGGAGCTGTTTTTT.

This clone was recorded a few times. J is TRBJ2-7 and V is TRBV7-2, with 7 positions matching TRBD1. The trim removed 5 bases at V and 0 bases at J, leaving 4 bases unmatched. The V gene's germline CDR1 is SGHTA and CDR2 FQGNSA. This CDR3 is built from 14 residues. Here the CDR3 DNA reads TGTGCCAGCAGCCGGGACAGAAGCTCCTACGAGCAGTACTTC. Translation gives CASSRDRSSYEQYF.

This clone was detected only a few times. The chain has TRBV7-8 and TRBJ1-4, with 9 bases fitting TRBD1. CDR3 length: 13 amino acids. J gave up 11 bases and V 5 bases, and 6 bases lay outside the gene matches. Germline loops: CDR1 SGHVS, CDR2 FQNEAQ. The CDR3 spells CASSTRQGGKLFF. The CDR3 DNA follows: TGTGCCAGCAGCACCAGACAGGGGGGGAAACTGTTTTTT.

This chain connects TRBV13 to TRBJ2-1, with 9 bases fitting TRBD1. CDR3 size: 15 residues. Unmatched junction bases numbered 9, after V lost 3 bases and J lost 9 bases. Germline V lookup: CDR1 PRHDT, CDR2 FYEKMQ (reference sequence). The DNA of the CDR3 is TGTGCCAGCAGCTTTTCGGGACAGGGATTGGGTGAGCAGTTCTTC. This codes for CASSFSGQGLGEQFF.

The chain couples TRBV15 to TRBJ2-3; D is unclear. The CDR3 length is 13 residues. Germline V gene sequence: CDR1 LNHNV, CDR2 YYDKDF (reference sequence). V lost 1 base and J 4 bases, leaving 6 bases between the germline ends. The CDR3 nucleotides read TGTGCCACCAGCAGAGCCTCTTCAGATACGCAGTATTTT. Its protein product is CATSRASSDTQYF.

This clone came up once. The rearrangement uses TRBV27 and TRBJ2-6, with a weak D call TRBD1 (5 bases). This CDR3 region has 15 residues. Germline-derived CDR1 and CDR2 are MNHEY and SMNVEV (reference sequence). The V end was cut by 4 bases, the J end by 2 bases, with 9 bases between. CDR3 sequence reads: CASSYFRAGANVLTF. The CDR3 DNA reads TGTGCCAGCAGTTACTTCAGGGCTGGGGCCAACGTCCTGACTTTC. Based on the CDR3 plus reference TRBV27 and TRBJ2-6, the full variable domain is EAQVTQNPRYLITVTGKKLTVTCSQNMNHEYMSWYRQDPGLGLRQIYYSMNVEVTDKGDVPEGYKVSRKEKRNFPLILESPSPNQTSLYFCASSYFRAGANVLTFGAGSRLTVL.

The gene calls are TRBV28 and TRBJ2-1; a possible D gene is TRBD1 (5 bases). V was trimmed by 11 bases and J by 2 bases, leaving 16 bases between them. Germline V gene data show CDR1 as MDHEN and CDR2 as SYDVKM. This CDR3 comprises 14 residues. The CDR3 reads CASCAQGPYNEQFF. The CDR3 coding sequence is TGTGCCTCCTGCGCCCAGGGTCCCTACAATGAGCAGTTCTTC.

This rearrangement joins TRBV14 to TRBJ2-1, with TRBD2 matching over 13 bases. The germline V gene encodes CDR1 SGHDN and CDR2 FVKESK. This CDR3 is 15 amino acids long. J was trimmed by 8 bases and V by 3 bases; bases with no gene match: 4. CDR3 in amino acids: CASSQWTSGSYEQFF. Here the CDR3 DNA reads TGTGCCAGCAGCCAGTGGACTAGCGGGAGCTATGAGCAGTTCTTC.

To note about this clone: The junction and the germline gene differ at one end; a read error may be behind it. The genes are TRBV6-5 and TRBJ2-2; TRBD2 might be the D (5 bases). The CDR3 contains 15 residues. CDR1 MNHEY and CDR2 SVGAGI come from the germline V gene. In nucleotides, the CDR3 is TGTGCCAGCAGATACAGCGTATTGACGGTCGGGAAGCTGTTTTTT. This sequence encodes CASRYSVLTVGKLFF.

The CDR3 loop reads CSASAPGPKETQYF. For the CDR3, the DNA is TGCAGTGCTAGTGCCCCGGGACCTAAAGAGACCCAGTACTTC. This chain links TRBV20-1 with TRBJ2-5; D may be TRBD1 or TRBD2 (5 bases each). The CDR3 runs to 14 residues. V lost 3 bases, J lost 3 bases, and 14 bases lay in between. CDR1 and CDR2 (germline): DFQATT, SNEGSKA (reference sequence).

In regard to this clone: A read error may produce the germline difference seen at one junction end. The chain is built from TRBV6-5 and TRBJ1-1; 8 nucleotides align to TRBD1. The germline CDR1 and CDR2 sequences are MNHEY and SVGAGI. The CDR3 length is 15 residues. The CDR3 coding sequence is TGTGTCAGCAGTCCAGGACAGGGTAGGAATGCTGAAGCTTTCTTT. Translating it yields CVSSPGQGRNAEAFF.